These 22 T cell receptor beta chains originate from one sample sequenced in a study of blood T cell repertoires in COVID-19. Method: immunoSEQ multiplex PCR; TCRdb's copy keeps in-frame clones and lacks some. This table holds about 150,000 clones, around 83% found once. Material: peripheral blood. The receptors originated from a woman aged 55-75 years with COVID-19, enrolled during active disease.

V gene TRBV4-1 combines with J gene TRBJ1-1, with 7 nucleotides matching TRBD1. This CDR3 region has 15 residues. CDR1 and CDR2 (germline): MGHRA, YSYEKL. Unmatched junction bases numbered 8, after V lost 4 bases and J lost 3 bases. This chain's CDR3 is CASSPYADRYTEAFF. Here the CDR3 DNA reads TGCGCCAGCAGCCCTTACGCGGACAGGTACACTGAAGCTTTCTTT.

A few counts support this clone. The CDR3 DNA follows: TGTGCCACCCAACAGATGGCGGGTAATCAGCCCCAGCATTTT. Its protein is CATQQMAGNQPQHF. This chain links TRBV15 with TRBJ1-5; D uncertain. Trimming cost V 8 bases and J 4 bases, with 15 bases left between them. This CDR3 has 14 amino acids. Germline CDR1 is LNHNV and CDR2 is YYDKDF (reference sequence).

V and J are TRBV11-2 and TRBJ2-5; 7 nucleotides line up with TRBD1. V was clipped by 6 bases and J by 0 bases; unmatched bases: 7. The germline gives CDR1 SGHAT, CDR2 FQNNGV. The CDR3 has 15 residues. The CDR3 sequence is CASSFPGQYQETQYF. CDR3 nucleotide sequence: TGTGCCAGCAGTTTTCCGGGACAGTACCAAGAGACCCAGTACTTC.

This sequence joins TRBV15 and TRBJ2-7; 7 nucleotides agree with TRBD1. Germline V gene sequence: CDR1 LNHNV, CDR2 YYDKDF (reference sequence). The CDR3 extends over 15 amino acids. Trimming took 5 bases from V and 2 from J; bases not matched to a gene: 9. The CDR3 sequence is CATSGQRTGTYEQYF. The CDR3 DNA reads as TGTGCCACCAGCGGGCAGCGGACAGGAACCTACGAGCAGTACTTC.

This rearrangement joins TRBV5-1 to TRBJ2-5, with TRBD2 as a possible D gene (6 bases). Per the germline V gene, CDR1 is SGHRS and CDR2 is YFSETQ. V was trimmed by 4 bases and J by 5 bases, leaving 18 bases between them. The CDR3 totals 15 residues. Written as DNA, the CDR3 is TGCGCCAGCAGCAAGATTAGCGGACCTGGGGAGACCCAGTACTTC. Translated: CASSKISGPGETQYF.

V and J are TRBV7-9 and TRBJ2-5, with TRBD2 identical over 13 bases. Germline V CDR1 and CDR2: SEHNR, FQNEAQ (reference sequence). This CDR3 is 15 amino acids long. V shed 5 bases, J shed 4 bases, and the junction held 4 bases outside the gene matches. Here the CDR3 reads CASSIRTSGRETQYF. CDR3 coding DNA: TGTGCCAGCAGCATCAGGACTAGCGGGAGAGAGACCCAGTACTTC.

This chain links TRBV7-8 with TRBJ2-7; 7 bases line up with TRBD2. In germline, CDR1 is SGHVS, CDR2 FQNEAQ. The CDR3 has 14 residues. The V segment lost 5 bases and the J segment 2 bases; nucleotides outside the gene matches: 6. Written as DNA, the CDR3 is TGTGCCAGCAGCCGAACTAGCGCAACCTACGAGCAGTACTTC. Residues: CASSRTSATYEQYF.

This clone was recorded only once. This chain links TRBV2 with TRBJ1-1; D possibly corresponds to TRBD1 (6 bases). V gave up 7 bases and J gave up 3 bases, with 18 bases separating them. The CDR3 has 15 residues. Germline V lookup: CDR1 SNHLY, CDR2 FYNNEI. The CDR3 region is CASTPRRQGYTEAFF. The CDR3 nucleotides are TGTGCCAGCACCCCCCGGAGGCAGGGGTACACTGAAGCTTTCTTT.

The V and J genes are TRBV6-4 and TRBJ2-2; 7 positions match TRBD2. J lost 0 bases, V lost 4 bases, and 5 bases had no gene match. CDR3 length: 16 residues. Germline CDR1 is MRHNA and CDR2 is SNTAGT. DNA for the CDR3: TGTGCCAGCAGTGCGGGAGGTTGGGCGAACACCGGGGAGCTGTTTTTT. Translation: CASSAGGWANTGELFF.

The chain employs TRBV6-5 and TRBJ2-2; TRBD2 is a possible D gene (6 bases). The CDR3 totals 14 residues. Germline-derived CDR1 and CDR2 are MNHEY and SVGAGI. The V end was cut by 6 bases, the J end by 3 bases, with 11 bases between. The CDR3 DNA reads TGTGCCAGCAGCGGAGGGACGGACACCGGGGAGCTGTTTTTT. Translated, it gives CASSGGTDTGELFF.

This chain connects TRBV5-1 to TRBJ1-5, with 11 bases that match TRBD1. Germline V gives CDR1 SGHRS, CDR2 YFSETQ. The CDR3 consists of 15 residues. Trimming took 2 bases from V and 4 from J; bases not matched to a gene: 2. The CDR3 sequence is CASSLGTGGNQPQHF. CDR3 coding DNA: TGCGCCAGCAGCTTAGGGACAGGGGGAAATCAGCCCCAGCATTTT.

The chain uses TRBV3-1 (or the pseudogene TRBV3-2) and TRBJ2-3, with TRBD1 as a possible D gene (6 bases). Germline assignment: CDR1 LGHDT and CDR2 YNNKEL (reference sequence). V was clipped by 2 bases and J by 4 bases, with 13 bases between them. The CDR3 is 15 residues long. This CDR3 reads CASSQLRGSADTQYF. In nucleotides, the CDR3 is TGTGCCAGCAGCCAACTGAGGGGGAGTGCAGATACGCAGTATTTT.

This chain connects TRBV2 to TRBJ2-1; TRBD2 agrees at 9 bases. V shed 6 bases and J 7 bases; nucleotides not matched to a gene: 4. Germline V gene lookup returns CDR1 SNHLY and CDR2 FYNNEI. CDR3 length equals 13 residues. The CDR3: CASRRGGGNEQFF. The CDR3 DNA reads TGTGCCAGCAGGCGGGGGGGCGGGAATGAGCAGTTCTTC.

This clone showed up just once. V gene TRBV7-3 combines with J gene TRBJ1-1; no firm D call. V was cut by 2 bases and J by 1 base, with 8 bases left in between. Germline values: CDR1 SGHTA, CDR2 FQGTGA. The CDR3 totals 14 residues. The CDR3 DNA follows: TGTGCCAGCAGCTTAGGAGGTGAGAACACTGAAGCTTTCTTT. This sequence encodes CASSLGGENTEAFF.

This chain connects TRBV27 to TRBJ1-2; D unresolved. The germline gives CDR1 MNHEY, CDR2 SMNVEV (reference sequence). Trimming took 3 bases from V and 8 from J, leaving 13 bases between them. The CDR3 has 13 residues. CDR3 coding DNA: TGTGCCAGCAGTTTTATCTTAAATAAAGGCTACACCTTC. Protein sequence: CASSFILNKGYTF.

This chain uses TRBV9 with TRBJ2-2; TRBD2 is a possible D gene (5 bases). CDR3 length: 16 residues. Germline V gene sequence: CDR1 SGDLS, CDR2 YYNGEE. The V gene lost 2 bases and the J gene lost 0 bases, with 11 bases spanning the gap. CDR3 bases: TGTGCCAGCAGCGTTGGAGGACTCCCGAACACCGGGGAGCTGTTTTTT. This codes for CASSVGGLPNTGELFF.

This clone was seen just once. V usage is TRBV18 and J usage is TRBJ1-3; 8 bases fit TRBD1. The CDR3 loop spans 17 amino acids. CDR1 is KGHSH and CDR2 is LQKENI in the germline V gene. V lost 1 base to trimming and J lost 0 bases; unmatched junction nucleotides: 5. CDR3 DNA: TGTGCCAGCTCACCACGGACAGGGTTAGACTCTGGAAACACCATATATTTT. This sequence encodes CASSPRTGLDSGNTIYF.

This chain links TRBV14 with TRBJ2-1; D remains unclear. Looked up from germline, CDR1 is SGHDN and CDR2 is FVKESK. The CDR3 loop spans 15 amino acids. Trimming pared 2 bases from V and 2 bases from J, leaving 10 bases between. This CDR3 is CASSQNLLAYNEQFF. The CDR3 DNA reads TGTGCCAGCAGCCAAAACCTCCTAGCCTACAATGAGCAGTTCTTC.

The chain combines TRBV6-5 with TRBJ1-1; D unresolved. The V end was cut by 0 bases, the J end by 9 bases, with 11 bases between. The CDR3 covers 13 residues. Germline CDR1 reads MNHEY; CDR2 reads SVGAGI. The CDR3 DNA reads as TGTGCCAGCAGTTACTCGGCTAGTTCAAAAGCTTTCTTT. Protein product: CASSYSASSKAFF.

The chain combines TRBV4-1 with TRBJ1-3; 8 bases fit TRBD1. CDR1 MGHRA and CDR2 YSYEKL come from the germline V gene. The CDR3 loop spans 14 amino acids. V was pared by 6 bases and J by 4 bases, with 5 bases of the junction left unmatched. The CDR3 here is CASSSGDRGNTIYF. The DNA of the CDR3 is TGCGCCAGCAGTTCTGGGGACAGGGGAAACACCATATATTTT.

The chain uses TRBV11-2 and TRBJ2-1, with a possible D match to TRBD1 (6 bases). The CDR3 sequence is 14 residues long. Deletions cut 5 bases from V and 6 bases from J, with 14 bases between. From germline, CDR1 is SGHAT and CDR2 FQNNGV. The CDR3 loop is CASSGQIGGNEQFF. In DNA, the CDR3 is TGTGCCAGCAGCGGACAGATAGGTGGCAATGAGCAGTTCTTC. The full variable domain, in which reference TRBV11-2 and TRBJ2-1 provide the parts outside the CDR3, is EAGVAQSPRYKIIEKRQSVAFWCNPISGHATLYWYQQILGQGPKLLIQFQNNGVVDDSQLPKDRFSAERLKGVDSTLKIQPAKLEDSAVYLCASSGQIGGNEQFFGPGTRLTVL.

The V gene is TRBV6-5, the J gene TRBJ1-1, with 7 bases lining up with TRBD1. The J segment lost 5 bases and the V segment lost 10 bases, leaving 7 bases of the junction unmatched. This CDR3 has 12 residues. Per the germline V gene, CDR1 is MNHEY and CDR2 is SVGAGI. The CDR3 coding sequence is TGTGCCACCGGAAGGGGGCCAACTGAAGCTTTCTTT. It codes for CATGRGPTEAFF.